The next 16 T cell receptor beta chains were all read from a single sample in a study of blood T cell repertoires in COVID-19. Libraries were prepared by immunoSEQ multiplex PCR; TCRdb keeps only in-frame clonotypes and omits some of them. The sample lists around 150,000 clones, roughly 80% occurring once. The sequencing input was PBMCs or T cells enriched from blood (not recorded which). The receptors derive from a woman aged 55-69 years who had recovered from COVID-19.

The chain joins TRBV3-1 (or the pseudogene TRBV3-2) to TRBJ2-1; D not resolved. The CDR3 has 16 amino acids. V lost 1 base, J lost 0 bases, and 10 bases lay in between. Germline values: CDR1 LGHDT, CDR2 YNNKEL (reference sequence). The CDR3 sequence: CASSQAPHSSYNEQFF. CDR3 nucleotides: TGTGCCAGCAGCCAAGCTCCTCACAGCTCCTACAATGAGCAGTTCTTC.

The genes are TRBV5-1 and TRBJ1-5; D is perhaps TRBD1 (5 bases). This CDR3 is 14 amino acids long. Germline values: CDR1 SGHRS, CDR2 YFSETQ. The V end lost 4 bases, the J end lost 5 bases, and 13 bases lay between the germline ends. Written as DNA, the CDR3 is TGCGCCAGCAGCGCTCAGGGTGGGGATCAGCCCCAGCATTTT. It encodes CASSAQGGDQPQHF.

The chain uses TRBV11-3 and TRBJ2-7; 10 bases align to TRBD2. CDR3 length: 14 amino acids. The germline gives CDR1 SGHNT, CDR2 YENEEA. The V gene end was trimmed by 4 bases and the J gene end by 5 bases; junction bases not matched to a gene: 5. For the CDR3, the DNA is TGTGCCAGCAGCTCACCTAGCGGGGGAGACGAGCAGTACTTC. This gives the protein CASSSPSGGDEQYF.

V gene TRBV7-9 combines with J gene TRBJ2-1; 10 nucleotides match TRBD2. V trimming: 2 bases; J trimming: 7 bases; junction bases outside the gene matches: 11. This CDR3 comprises 17 residues. The germline gives CDR1 SEHNR, CDR2 FQNEAQ (reference sequence). The CDR3 DNA sequence: TGTGCCAGCAGCTTACTAGCGGGGGTCTACCTCGCTAATGAGCAGTTCTTC. Protein product: CASSLLAGVYLANEQFF. The full variable domain, rest sourced from reference TRBV7-9 and TRBJ2-1, is DTGVSQNPRHKITKRGQNVTFRCDPISEHNRLYWYRQTLGQGPEFLTYFQNEAQLEKSRLLSDRFSAERPKGSFSTLEIQRTEQGDSAMYLCASSLLAGVYLANEQFFGPGTRLTVL.

The CDR3 region has the DNA TGCGCCAGCAGCTTGCGGGAATTAGGCTACGAGCAGTACTTC. It specifies CASSLRELGYEQYF. This chain joins TRBV5-1 and TRBJ2-7, with D maybe TRBD2 (5 bases). V lost 1 base to trimming and J lost 3 bases, with 11 bases between them. Germline CDR1 SGHRS, CDR2 YFSETQ. The CDR3 sequence is 14 residues long.

The rearrangement links TRBV7-9 to TRBJ2-7; the match to TRBD1 covers 8 bases. The CDR3 length is 15 residues. Germline V gives CDR1 SEHNR, CDR2 FQNEAQ (reference sequence). Trimming took 4 bases from V and 5 from J; bases not matched to a gene: 10. The CDR3 DNA sequence: TGTGCCAGCAGCTACGGATGGGACAGGCTCCACGAGCAGTACTTC. It encodes CASSYGWDRLHEQYF. Based on the CDR3 plus reference TRBV7-9 and TRBJ2-7, the full variable domain is DTGVSQNPRHKITKRGQNVTFRCDPISEHNRLYWYRQTLGQGPEFLTYFQNEAQLEKSRLLSDRFSAERPKGSFSTLEIQRTEQGDSAMYLCASSYGWDRLHEQYFGPGTRLTVT.

The rearrangement uses TRBV29-1 and TRBJ1-2; the D is unclear. V was cut by 3 bases and J by 2 bases, with 7 bases left in between. Per germline, CDR1 SQVTM and CDR2 ANQGSEA. This CDR3 is built from 12 residues. This chain's CDR3 is CSVDFLNYGYTF. DNA for the CDR3: TGCAGCGTTGACTTTCTAAACTATGGCTACACCTTC. Filled out from reference TRBV29-1 and TRBJ1-2, the complete variable domain reads SAVISQKPSRDICQRGTSLTIQCQVDSQVTMMFWYRQQPGQSLTLIATANQGSEATYESGFVIDKFPISRPNLTFSTLTVSNMSPEDSSIYLCSVDFLNYGYTFGSGTRLTVV.

This chain joins TRBV18 and TRBJ2-3, with D possibly being TRBD2 (7 bases). Deletions cut 2 bases from V and 6 bases from J, with 18 bases between. There are 16 residues in the CDR3. The germline V gene encodes CDR1 KGHSH and CDR2 LQKENI. The CDR3 DNA sequence: TGTGCCAGCTCACCAGTCGCGGGGGCCCAGGGGGATACGCAGTATTTT. Its protein product is CASSPVAGAQGDTQYF.

V and J are TRBV30 and TRBJ1-1; D might be TRBD1 (5 bases). The germline V and J ends were trimmed by 2 bases and 0 bases, with 7 bases remaining between them. The CDR3 length is 13 residues. Germline-derived CDR1 and CDR2 are GTSNPN and SVGIG (reference sequence). The CDR3 nucleotides are TGTGCCTGGAGTATAGGGGTGAACACTGAAGCTTTCTTT. Its translation: CAWSIGVNTEAFF.

V gene TRBV11-3 combines with J gene TRBJ2-1, with 8 bases fitting TRBD1. With 7 bases clipped from V and 9 bases from J, the junction kept 11 bases outside the gene matches. The CDR3 extends over 14 amino acids. Germline CDR1 SGHNT, CDR2 YENEEA. The CDR3: CASKGQGAGSEQFF. The CDR3 DNA reads TGTGCCAGCAAAGGGCAGGGGGCAGGTAGTGAGCAGTTCTTC.

The chain uses TRBV19 and TRBJ1-2; 10 bases line up with TRBD1. V dropped 5 bases and J dropped 8; count of bases not matched to a gene: 8. The CDR3 runs to 14 residues. Per germline, CDR1 LNHDA and CDR2 SQIVND (reference sequence). CDR3 nucleotide sequence: TGTGCCAGTAGTTCGGACAGGGGGAGATGGGGCTACACCTTC. Translating gives CASSSDRGRWGYTF.

This chain connects TRBV4-1 to TRBJ2-7, with D unclear. This CDR3 region has 13 residues. Trimming took off 1 base at V and 3 bases at J, with 7 bases between the two ends. Germline CDR1 is MGHRA and CDR2 is YSYEKL. The CDR3 reads CASSQGLGYEQYF. The DNA of the CDR3 is TGCGCCAGCAGCCAAGGACTGGGCTACGAGCAGTACTTC.

V usage is TRBV24-1 and J usage is TRBJ2-5; 15 bases agree with TRBD2. Germline CDR1 KGHDR, CDR2 SFDVKD. The junction had 8 bases not matched to a gene; V was cut back by 3 bases and J by 4 bases. The CDR3 length is 18 residues. The CDR3 loop reads CATSDPGLAGGQGETQYF. The DNA of the CDR3 is TGTGCCACCAGTGATCCTGGACTAGCGGGGGGGCAGGGAGAGACCCAGTACTTC.

The chain employs TRBV10-3 and TRBJ2-1; D might be TRBD1 (5 bases). Germline values: CDR1 ENHRY, CDR2 SYGVKD. V dropped 3 bases and J dropped 10 bases, with 19 bases sitting between them. The length of the CDR3 is 15 residues. The CDR3 region has the DNA TGTGCCATCAGTGAATTTCGGGTGGGGCTTGGGGAGCAGTTCTTC. It specifies CAISEFRVGLGEQFF.

V usage is TRBV30 and J usage is TRBJ1-6; the match to TRBD1 covers 8 bases. CDR3 length: 14 residues. Per germline, CDR1 GTSNPN and CDR2 SVGIG (reference sequence). V lost 2 bases to trimming and J lost 9 bases; unmatched junction nucleotides: 6. The DNA for the CDR3 is TGTGCCTGGAGTTCCAGGGGGCGCAGTTCACCCCTCCACTTT. This encodes CAWSSRGRSSPLHF.

The CDR3 bases are TGTGCCAGCAGCCCCAGCGGGGGGAGCTCCTACGAGCAGTACTTC. Its translation is CASSPSGGSSYEQYF. The genes are TRBV6-5 and TRBJ2-7, with TRBD2 identical over 9 bases. CDR3 length equals 15 residues. Germline V gene data show CDR1 as MNHEY and CDR2 as SVGAGI. Unmatched junction bases numbered 6, after V lost 6 bases and J lost 0 bases.